These 26 T cell receptor beta chains originate from one sample sequenced in a study of cytomegalovirus exposure and HLA in healthy donors. Primers included in the PCR were 60 Vbeta and 13 Jbeta primers. Measured with immunoSEQ multiplex PCR; TCRdb has only the in-frame clones, and not every one. The repertoire holds tens of thousands of clones, 80% seen once, with 23% in the top ten. The sample comprised PBMCs. The receptors come from a woman between 50 and 59 years old in good health and CMV-seropositive.

In this sample, this clone turned up a few times. The chain is built from TRBV7-8 and TRBJ2-1; D ambiguous. The ends were cut back, 1 base at V and 10 bases at J, with 11 bases in the middle. Per germline, CDR1 SGHVS and CDR2 FQNEAQ. The CDR3 covers 13 residues. The CDR3 DNA reads as TGTGCCAGCAGCTTAGTAGAATTCGGGGAGCAGTTCTTC. It translates to CASSLVEFGEQFF.

Comments on this clone: Other nucleotide sequences from this sample produce the same CDR3. The genes are TRBV30 and TRBJ1-6; TRBD1 is a possible D gene (6 bases). V lost 4 bases, J lost 0 bases, and 16 bases lay in between. Looked up from germline, CDR1 is GTSNPN and CDR2 is SVGIG (reference sequence). The CDR3 contains 17 residues. CDR3 amino acids: CAWIRGRPSSYNSPLHF. The DNA for the CDR3 is TGTGCCTGGATCAGGGGTCGACCGAGCTCCTATAATTCACCCCTCCACTTT.

This chain uses TRBV21-1 with TRBJ2-7; the D call of TRBD2 is as the table states it, not checked on the DNA. TRBV21-1 represents a pseudogene. This CDR3 has 16 amino acids. CDR3 loop: CASSNLSPRGYYEQYF. CDR3 in DNA: TGTGCCAGCAGCAACCTATCCCCCCGCGGGTACTACGAGCAGTACTTC.

The V and J genes are TRBV19 and TRBJ1-5; TRBD1 aligns across 8 bases. J gave up 4 bases and V 6 bases, and 8 bases lay outside the gene matches. The V gene's germline CDR1 is LNHDA and CDR2 SQIVND (reference sequence). The CDR3 is 15 amino acids. The CDR3 nucleotides are TGTGCCAGTAGAACTTCAGGGGGCAGTAATCAGCCCCAGCATTTT. It yields the protein CASRTSGGSNQPQHF.

The chain couples TRBV4-2 to TRBJ2-3; 8 bases line up with TRBD2. This CDR3 has 15 amino acids. V shed 1 base, J shed 8 bases, and the junction held 8 bases outside the gene matches. CDR1 is LGHNA and CDR2 is YNFKEQ in the germline V gene. As DNA, the CDR3 is TGTGCCAGCAGCCAAGTTCGGGGGGGGCGGGTTACGCAGTATTTT. Its translation: CASSQVRGGRVTQYF.

V is TRBV5-1 and J is TRBJ1-4, with a weak D call TRBD1 (6 bases). Trimming shortened V by 4 bases and J by 4 bases, and 11 bases separated the two germline ends. Germline CDR1 reads SGHRS; CDR2 reads YFSETQ. The CDR3 length is 14 residues. The CDR3 spells CASSLGTHNEKLFF. The DNA for the CDR3 is TGCGCCAGCAGCCTCGGGACACATAATGAAAAACTGTTTTTT.

The chain recombines TRBV2 with TRBJ2-5; 8 nucleotides agree with TRBD2. V gave up 3 bases and J gave up 4 bases; unmatched junction bases: 4. The germline V gene has CDR1 SNHLY and CDR2 FYNNEI. The length of the CDR3 is 14 residues. Here the CDR3 reads CASSELAGGETQYF. CDR3 bases: TGTGCCAGCAGTGAGCTAGCGGGTGGAGAGACCCAGTACTTC.

This chain connects TRBV14 to TRBJ1-1; D may be TRBD1 (6 bases). CDR1 and CDR2 from the germline V gene are SGHDN and FVKESK. The CDR3 has 16 amino acids. Trimming cost V 3 bases and J 4 bases, with 18 bases left between them. The CDR3 region is CASSHRITGSRTEAFF. The CDR3 DNA reads as TGTGCCAGCAGCCACCGGATTACAGGGTCGCGCACTGAAGCTTTCTTT.

The chain combines TRBV27 with TRBJ2-3; 12 nucleotides line up with TRBD2. Trimming took 3 bases from V and 4 from J; bases not matched to a gene: 5. CDR1 MNHEY and CDR2 SMNVEV come from the germline V gene (reference sequence). This CDR3 is 16 amino acids long. DNA of the CDR3: TGTGCCAGCAGTTTTCTAGCGGGAGGGCCGGCAGATACGCAGTATTTT. It specifies CASSFLAGGPADTQYF.

The chain uses TRBV9 and TRBJ2-1, with TRBD2 matching 9 bases. The trim removed 0 bases at V and 10 bases at J, leaving 8 bases unmatched. Germline V gene lookup returns CDR1 SGDLS and CDR2 YYNGEE. The CDR3 extends over 15 amino acids. The CDR3, as DNA: TGTGCCAGCAGCGTAGCGCTAGCGGGGCCTCAGGAGCAGTTCTTC. Residues: CASSVALAGPQEQFF.

J is TRBJ2-3 and V is TRBV18, with D uncertain. The V gene lost 2 bases and the J gene lost 3 bases, with 9 bases spanning the gap. The CDR3 loop spans 14 amino acids. Looked up from germline, CDR1 is KGHSH and CDR2 is LQKENI. The CDR3 DNA reads as TGTGCCAGCTCACCAATAATGGCAACAGATACGCAGTATTTT. Translating gives CASSPIMATDTQYF.

This rearrangement joins TRBV18 to TRBJ1-1, with TRBD1 matching 7 bases. The V gene end was trimmed by 3 bases and the J gene end by 7 bases; junction bases not matched to a gene: 5. From germline, CDR1 is KGHSH and CDR2 LQKENI. The CDR3 spans 13 residues. Written as DNA, the CDR3 is TGTGCCAGCTCACCCGACAGGGAGGTTGAAGCTTTCTTT. This translates into CASSPDREVEAFF.

The chain joins TRBV4-2 to TRBJ2-3; 7 nucleotides agree with TRBD2. Per the germline V gene, CDR1 is LGHNA and CDR2 is YNFKEQ. The CDR3 runs to 15 residues. The ends lost 1 base at V and 4 bases at J; junction bases unmatched: 5. As DNA, the CDR3 is TGTGCCAGCAGCCAAGGAGGGAGGGAAGCAGATACGCAGTATTTT. Translating it yields CASSQGGREADTQYF.

This sequence joins TRBV10-3 and TRBJ2-7; TRBD2 matches at 9 bases. Germline V gene data show CDR1 as ENHRY and CDR2 as SYGVKD. The length of the CDR3 is 13 residues. V lost 6 bases and J lost 5; bases outside the gene matches: 5. The CDR3 DNA reads as TGTGCCATCAGGGCGGGGGGGTGGGACGAGCAGTACTTC. It specifies CAIRAGGWDEQYF.

The rearrangement uses TRBV5-4 and TRBJ1-2; no clear D. The CDR3 consists of 13 residues. Germline V CDR1 and CDR2: SGHNT, YYREEE (reference sequence). V was shortened by 3 bases and J by 4 bases, with 10 bases between the two germline ends. The CDR3 loop reads CASSSRSGYGYTF. CDR3 bases: TGTGCCAGCAGCTCTCGGTCGGGCTATGGCTACACCTTC.

The rearrangement links TRBV27 to TRBJ2-5, with a tentative D call TRBD1 (5 bases). In germline, CDR1 is MNHEY, CDR2 SMNVEV (reference sequence). With 5 bases removed from V and 5 bases from J, the gap between germline ends came to 12 bases. The CDR3 length is 13 residues. The CDR3 DNA reads TGTGCCAGCAGTCTTAGGGGAACGGAGACCCAGTACTTC. Translation gives CASSLRGTETQYF.

The chain is built from TRBV5-1 and TRBJ2-7; 8 bases are shared with TRBD1. The CDR3 sequence is 14 residues long. Losses at the gene ends were 4 bases for V and 5 bases for J; bases not matched to a gene: 8. Germline V CDR1 and CDR2: SGHRS, YFSETQ. The CDR3 loop is CASSLQGALNEQYF. The CDR3 DNA sequence: TGCGCCAGCAGCCTTCAGGGGGCCTTAAACGAGCAGTACTTC.

The gene calls are TRBV28 and TRBJ2-7, with unresolved D. With 7 bases removed from V and 0 bases from J, the gap between germline ends came to 16 bases. The CDR3 has 15 amino acids. Germline V gene lookup returns CDR1 MDHEN and CDR2 SYDVKM. CDR3 amino acids: CASIQRAGVSYEQYF. For the CDR3, the DNA is TGTGCCAGCATCCAAAGAGCAGGCGTCTCCTACGAGCAGTACTTC.

This chain uses TRBV7-3 with TRBJ1-2; possibly TRBD1 for D (5 bases). The CDR3 totals 17 residues. Trimming pared 4 bases from V and 4 bases from J, leaving 22 bases between. Germline CDR1 and CDR2: SGHTA and FQGTGA. The CDR3 region has the DNA TGTGCCAGCAGCTCACTGGGTGTGGGGGGAAAGGGCTATGGCTACACCTTC. This translates into CASSSLGVGGKGYGYTF.

This clone was seen only once. The chain links TRBV7-5 to TRBJ2-7; TRBD1 was called by the table and not checked on the DNA. TRBV7-5 is designated a pseudogene. The CDR3 runs to 15 residues. CDR3 sequence: CARSLEQGHGYEQYV. The DNA for the CDR3 is TGTGCCAGAAGCTTAGAACAGGGGCACGGGTACGAGCAGTACGTC.

The V gene is TRBV10-1, the J gene TRBJ2-5; 10 nucleotides align to TRBD1. TRBJ2-7 matches the DNA end more closely, so the J call is doubtful. The germline gives CDR1 WNHNN, CDR2 SYGVQD (reference sequence). This CDR3 is built from 15 residues. The CDR3 loop is CASSESGDRGYEQYF. CDR3 in DNA: TGCGCCAGCAGTGAGTCGGGGGACAGGGGATACGAGCAGTACTTC.

The V call is TRBV2, the J call TRBJ2-6; 8 bases agree with TRBD2. V lost 8 bases, J lost 2 bases, and 5 bases stayed unmatched. This CDR3 region has 15 residues. Germline CDR1 reads SNHLY; CDR2 reads FYNNEI. CDR3 region: CASAREGPGANVLTF. The CDR3 bases are TGTGCCAGCGCTCGGGAGGGGCCTGGGGCCAACGTCCTGACTTTC.

This CDR3 reads CASSSSGDRGGQPQHF. For the CDR3, the DNA is TGTGCCAGCAGTTCCTCTGGGGACAGGGGTGGTCAGCCCCAGCATTTT. The rearrangement joins TRBV6-6 to TRBJ1-5, with TRBD1 matching over 10 bases. V gave up 4 bases and J gave up 6 bases; unmatched junction bases: 9. CDR3 size: 16 residues. Looked up from germline, CDR1 is MNHNY and CDR2 is SVGAGI (reference sequence).

This chain links TRBV12-5 with TRBJ2-1; D is undetermined. CDR1 and CDR2 (germline): LGHNT, FRNRAP. V lost 0 bases to trimming and J lost 2 bases, with 8 bases between them. The CDR3 is 15 amino acids. In DNA form, the CDR3 reads TGTGCTAGTGGTTTGGTCGGTACAGCCTACAATGAGCAGTTCTTC. Its translation: CASGLVGTAYNEQFF.

J is TRBJ1-6 and V is TRBV7-9, with D possibly TRBD1 on 5 matching bases. CDR1 and CDR2 (germline): SEHNR, FQNEAQ (reference sequence). The V gene lost 5 bases and the J gene lost 8 bases, with 22 bases spanning the gap. The CDR3 totals 17 residues. CDR3 nucleotide sequence: TGTGCCAGCAGCCCCCCTGGGGCAGGTCTTGGTGATTCACCCCTCCACTTT. Amino acids: CASSPPGAGLGDSPLHF.

The V gene is TRBV5-6, the J gene TRBJ2-5; 8 bases map to TRBD1. Trimming removed 0 bases from V and 5 bases from J; junction bases left unmatched: 9. CDR1 is SGHDT, CDR2 YYEEEE, per germline. The CDR3 runs to 16 residues. The CDR3 DNA sequence: TGTGCCAGCAGCTTGGCTAGGCAGGGGGCGATTGAGACCCAGTACTTC. This sequence encodes CASSLARQGAIETQYF.